This TCR beta chain was profiled in a study of monozygotic twins with inflammatory bowel disease (dated by TCRdb to about 2019). About the full investigation: In total, 30 or so monozygotic twin pairs made up the full study: 19 Danish pairs, all IBD-discordant, plus nine German pairs, of which four were IBD-concordant and five were IBD-discordant. The search for disease-associated traits relied mainly on comparing IBD patients with their genetically identical healthy co-twins within discordant pairs. Each individual had, on average, about 151 000 unique TCRalpha sequences and 181 000 unique TCRbeta sequences available for analysis.

Including the terminal cysteine and phenylalanine, the CDR3 comprises 14 residues. No DNA sequence is on record. Taken from the germline V gene (reference sequence), the CDR1 and CDR2 loops are GTSNPN and SVGIG. Paper-wide results and their limitations: No single strong signal or clonotype linked to IBD turned up in the results, so the idea that one exists was not supported. Background noise and inter-individual variability may have been introduced into the repertoires by the differing immunosuppressive treatments among patients. The analysis was unable to tell apart different T cell subtypes. Measured by the inverse Simpson index, TCRbeta repertoire diversity was lower in IBD patients than in their healthy co-twins. IBD patients shared fewer clonotypes with other individuals than healthy twins did, most markedly in patients showing signs of disease activity. Repertoire similarity did not differ between concordant and discordant twins, which could be due to limited statistical power.

A remark on this clonotype: Its antigen has not been determined.

Library creation used 5' RACE. For each TCR library, approximately 3,700 ng of total RNA was used. For each sample, cDNA synthesis was carried out in eight separate reactions using SMARTScribe reverse transcriptase. Unique molecular identifiers containing a 6-nucleotide sample barcode were introduced through template switching during cDNA synthesis. Two nested PCRs of approximately 16 and 10 cycles amplified the TCRalpha and TCRbeta cDNA, and bead purification followed each PCR. Before amplification, the cDNA was treated with uracil DNA-glycosylase and purified using the QIAquick PCR purification kit. The second PCR was the step at which Illumina TruSeq-compatible adapters and sample-specific barcodes were added. Library quality and concentration were checked on TapeStation and Qubit, and libraries were pooled at around 5 ng each. Sequencing of pooled libraries was carried out on an Illumina HiSeq2500 single-index Rapid Run using 2 x 100 bp reads and custom sequencing primers. The study's own analysis went as follows. MiGEC version 1.2.6 was used for UMI-based consensus assembly, which corrected PCR and sequencing errors. MiXCR version 2.1.1 was used to carry out V(D)J alignment, clonotype assembly and CDR3 extraction. To normalise gene usage, clonotype sharing and MAIT/NKT TCR abundance, the analysis used the top 1000, 10 000 and 20 000 clonotypes per sample. After downsampling to 27 000 UMIs, diversity was calculated as the inverse Simpson index using the vegan R package. Paired Mann-Whitney U tests on discordant twin pairs were used, with Benjamini-Hochberg multiple-testing correction. Reprocessed by TCRdb, the reads give a single entry per CDR3 protein sequence, without DNA. The V and J calls come from TCRdb's annotation, not from the publication. The table held for this sample gives fewer than 550,000 distinct CDR3 sequences. The top ten constitute more than 2% of the sample.

An approximately 2.5 ml peripheral blood sample was drawn into PAXgene tubes per donor and stored at -80°C. Without any T cell sorting, total RNA was extracted from whole blood using the PAXgene blood miRNA kit on an automated QIAcube. Deep TCRalpha and TCRbeta repertoire profiling with unique molecular barcoding was performed on peripheral blood of monozygotic twin pairs concordant or discordant for inflammatory bowel disease. For every twin pair, smoking habits were documented, and each individual was categorised as a current, former or never smoker. Sequencing was done on a sample of blood. This clonotype was sampled from a human donor with ulcerative colitis or Crohn's disease, or a healthy co-twin of an affected twin (not recorded which). Recombination joined TRBV30 with TRBJ1-5. The CDR3 protein sequence reads: CAWSVSPYNQPQHF.